The clone carrying this T cell receptor beta chain was counted many times. Its specificity is unknown. Germline lookup yields CDR1 MDHEN and CDR2 SYDVKM. The CDR3 covers 12 residues. The V end was cut by 6 bases, the J end by 10 bases, with 15 bases between. The making of cDNA relied on 5'RACE with 10-nucleotide random UMIs. One entry per CDR3 protein, called by TCRdb with MiXCR from the 5' RACE reads. This sample has over 90,000 distinct CDR3 sequences, with about 10% found just once. Time point specified: longitudinal time-point 3. Libraries used 2 million unsorted PBMCs kept frozen in RNAlater. The entry originates in a study of neurological immune-mediated disorders. General study results and limits: The absence of shared CDR3 amino acid sequences among expanded clones across subjects suggests private repertoires in all groups.

J is TRBJ1-1 and V is TRBV28; maybe TRBD1 (5 bases). The source is a female donor with HTLV-1-associated myelopathy (HAM/TSP). Sequencing was done on a sample of PBMCs. The CDR3 protein is CASRGTAKGAFF. For the CDR3, the DNA is TGTGCCAGCAGGGGGACGGCTAAGGGAGCTTTCTTT.